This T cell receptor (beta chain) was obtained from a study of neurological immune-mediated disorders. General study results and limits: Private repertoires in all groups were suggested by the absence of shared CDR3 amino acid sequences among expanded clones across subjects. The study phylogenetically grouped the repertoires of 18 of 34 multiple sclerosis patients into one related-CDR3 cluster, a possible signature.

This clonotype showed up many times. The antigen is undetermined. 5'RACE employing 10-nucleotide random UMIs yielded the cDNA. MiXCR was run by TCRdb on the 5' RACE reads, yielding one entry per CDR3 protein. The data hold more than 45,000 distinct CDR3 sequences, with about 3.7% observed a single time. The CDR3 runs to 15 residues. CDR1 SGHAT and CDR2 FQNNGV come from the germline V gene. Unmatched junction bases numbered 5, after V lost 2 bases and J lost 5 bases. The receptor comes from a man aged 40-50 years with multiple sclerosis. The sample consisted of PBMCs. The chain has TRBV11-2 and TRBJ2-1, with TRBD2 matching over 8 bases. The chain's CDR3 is CASSLLAGQNNEQFF. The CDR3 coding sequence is TGTGCCAGCAGCTTACTAGCGGGCCAGAACAATGAGCAGTTCTTC.